The entry below gives a single T cell receptor beta chain sequence along with its context. Germline CDR1 reads MDHEN; CDR2 reads SYDVKM. V was cut by 3 bases and J by 3 bases, with 23 bases left in between. CDR3 size: 18 residues. Sequencing was performed with immunoSEQ multiplex PCR; in TCRdb, only in-frame clones are kept and a portion is missing. This table holds 140,000 to 150,000 clones, roughly 92% found once. These data originate in a study of T cell responses to AZD1222 COVID-19 vaccine. The source of this sequence is an adult in good health. The chain joins TRBV28 to TRBJ1-2, with D maybe TRBD1 (5 bases). The specimen was peripheral blood, collected on day 0 of AZD1222 vaccination. The DNA for the CDR3 is TGTGCCAGCAGTTTTTATCCTGCTCGGGTCGACAGCGACTATGGCTACACCTTC. This codes for CASSFYPARVDSDYGYTF.